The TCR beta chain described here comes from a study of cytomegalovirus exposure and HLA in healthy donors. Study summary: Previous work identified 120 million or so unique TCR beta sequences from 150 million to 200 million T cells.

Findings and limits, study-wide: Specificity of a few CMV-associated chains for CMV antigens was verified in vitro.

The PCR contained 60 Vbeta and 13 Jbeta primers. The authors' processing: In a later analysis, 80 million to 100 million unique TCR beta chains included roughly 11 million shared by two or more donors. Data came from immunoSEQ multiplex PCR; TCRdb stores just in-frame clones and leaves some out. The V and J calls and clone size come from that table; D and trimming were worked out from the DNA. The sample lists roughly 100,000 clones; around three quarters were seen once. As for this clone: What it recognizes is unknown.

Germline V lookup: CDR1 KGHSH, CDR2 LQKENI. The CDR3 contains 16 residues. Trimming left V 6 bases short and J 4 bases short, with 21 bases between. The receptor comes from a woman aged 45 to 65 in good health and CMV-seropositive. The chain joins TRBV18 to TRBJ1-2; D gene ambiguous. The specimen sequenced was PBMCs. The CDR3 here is CASSPFRDSSAYGYTF. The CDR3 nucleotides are TGTGCCAGCTCCCCTTTTCGCGACTCTTCCGCCTATGGCTACACCTTC.